The sequence of this T cell receptor (beta chain) was determined in a study of cytomegalovirus exposure and HLA in healthy donors. Study conclusions and caveats: Researchers had no immune exposure information except CMV serostatus available. A few CMV-associated chains proved CMV antigen-specific in vitro.

13 Jbeta primers and 60 Vbeta primers were used for the PCR. Generated by immunoSEQ multiplex PCR, the TCRdb table keeps only in-frame clones and is missing some. The sample has some 180,000 clones, more than 65% seen once. A word on this clone: Its cognate antigen is unknown.

This receptor was identified in a girl aged 2 to 9 in good health and CMV-seropositive. Source material: PBMCs.

CDR3 region: CASSPAGGPNYGYTF. The CDR3 bases are TGTGCCAGCTCACCGGCAGGGGGGCCCAACTATGGCTACACCTTC. The chain recombines TRBV18 with TRBJ1-2; 7 bases agree with TRBD1. V shed 3 bases and J 2 bases; nucleotides not matched to a gene: 6. The germline CDR1 and CDR2 sequences are KGHSH and LQKENI. The CDR3 has 15 residues. Supplemented by reference TRBV18 and TRBJ1-2, the full variable domain reads NAGVMQNPRHLVRRRGQEARLRCSPMKGHSHVYWYRQLPEEGLKFMVYLQKENIIDESGMPKERFSAEFPKEGPSILRIQQVVRGDSAAYFCASSPAGGPNYGYTFGSGTRLTVV.